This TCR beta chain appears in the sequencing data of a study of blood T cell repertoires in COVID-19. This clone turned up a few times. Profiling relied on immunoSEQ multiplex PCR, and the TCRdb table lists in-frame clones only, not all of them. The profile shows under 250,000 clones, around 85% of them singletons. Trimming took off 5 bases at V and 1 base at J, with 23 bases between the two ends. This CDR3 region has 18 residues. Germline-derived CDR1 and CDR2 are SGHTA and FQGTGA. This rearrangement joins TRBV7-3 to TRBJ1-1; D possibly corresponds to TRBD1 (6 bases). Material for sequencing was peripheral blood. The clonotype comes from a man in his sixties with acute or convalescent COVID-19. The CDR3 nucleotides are TGTGCCAGCAGCCCCCTACCGATAGGGGGGGGAAGGAACACTGAAGCTTTCTTT. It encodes CASSPLPIGGGRNTEAFF.